This T cell receptor (beta chain) was recorded in a study of blood T cell repertoires in COVID-19 (dated by TCRdb to 2019 to 2021). Notes on the research overall: The collaborator samples originated in the United States, Italy and Spain and spanned the acute and convalescent phases of COVID-19. The material from the prospective study consisted of cDNA or gDNA derived from T cells, B-cell-depleted T cells, or PBMCs. Deeply sampled blood TCRbeta repertoires from subjects exposed to, actively infected with, or recovered from COVID-19 were included in the dataset. A freely available public database, intended as a resource for researchers studying the immune response to SARS-CoV-2, is where the repertoires were released. The samples were drawn from the first 160 participants of the ongoing ImmuneRACE study and from under 1,500 subjects provided by 6 global collaborators. A de-identified subject ID, COVID-19 status, age in years and sex were almost always included in the sample metadata. Where available, HLA class I and class II types were taken from metadata supplied by the sample provider and were not determined by assay-based typing.

Study-wide conclusions, independent of this receptor: Clinical and demographic metadata were provided uncurated, with the amount varying by source and participant.

Concerning this clone itself: The specificity of this receptor is unknown. Base qualities are not at hand, and no much larger clone is one base apart.

The collaborating institutions used their own protocols to collect whole blood in K2EDTA tubes. For TCRbeta analysis, collaborators shipped samples in one of three forms: frozen whole blood, isolated PBMCs, or DNA extracted from either of those sample types. CDR1 and CDR2 were assigned from the germline V gene (reference sequence) as MNHNY and SVGAGI. Relative to germline, V is 6 bases shorter and J is 2 bases shorter, with 17 bases between their ends. The CDR3 has 15 amino acids, counting the end cysteine and phenylalanine. The CDR3 DNA has 45 bases and is translated from base 1. TCRbeta CDR3 regions were amplified from genomic DNA using the immunoSEQ Assay, a bias-controlled multiplex PCR. As for how the authors treated the data: The number of nucleated cells in each sample was estimated from the amplification of reference gene primers within the assay. To quantify the absolute abundance of each unique TCRbeta CDR3 rearrangement, sequence reads were collapsed and filtered. For each sample, productive Simpson clonality was calculated by taking the square root of Simpson's diversity index across productive rearrangements. TCRdb provides this immuneACCESS table in a form limited to in-frame rearrangements. Some clones are lacking; in checked studies, under half of them reflect an unresolved V gene, and why the rest are absent is not known. V and J calls and clone size are those listed in that table; D and trimming were worked out from the DNA. The sample yields roughly 30,000 clones; approximately 85% were counted once. The top ten clonotypes cover under 8% of the sample.

The material sequenced was peripheral blood. The sequence derives from a man aged 55 to 70 with active COVID-19. Recombination linked TRBV6-6 to TRBJ2-7; TRBD2 is perhaps the D gene, given 6 matching bases. The CDR3 protein: CASRPQVGGPYEQYF. The DNA sequence is as follows: TGTGCCAGCAGACCACAAGTGGGGGGACCCTACGAGCAGTACTTC.